This T cell receptor beta chain was sequenced for a study of blood T cell repertoires in COVID-19 (dated by TCRdb to between 2020 and 2021). With regard to the full study: Samples from collaborators originated in the United States, Italy and Spain and spanned both the acute and convalescent phases of COVID-19. The repertoires were released in a freely available public database intended as a resource for research on the immune response to SARS-CoV-2. The material from the prospective study consisted of cDNA or gDNA derived from T cells, B-cell-depleted T cells, or PBMCs. Deeply sampled blood TCRbeta repertoires from subjects exposed to, actively infected with, or recovered from COVID-19 were included in the dataset. Samples were obtained from the ongoing ImmuneRACE study (first 160 participants) and from over a thousand subjects provided by 6 global collaborators. Where HLA class I and class II types were available, the types were taken from metadata supplied by the sample provider, not from assay-based typing. The sample metadata nearly always contained a de-identified subject ID, COVID-19 status, age in years and sex.

Whole blood was collected in K2EDTA tubes by collaborating institutions according to the institutions' own protocols. For TCRbeta analysis, collaborators shipped samples in one of three forms: frozen whole blood, isolated PBMCs, or DNA extracted from either of those sample types. The research as a whole found: How much clinical and demographic metadata was included differed by source and by participant, and the metadata was provided uncurated.

A note on this clone: No cognate antigen has been identified for it. Qualities for individual bases were not recorded, and no much larger clone is one base off.

TCRbeta CDR3 regions were amplified from genomic DNA using the immunoSEQ Assay, a bias-controlled multiplex PCR. As for how the authors treated the data: Within the assay, amplification of reference gene primers was used to estimate how many nucleated cells each sample contained. Sequence reads were collapsed and filtered to measure the absolute abundance of every unique TCRbeta CDR3 rearrangement. Productive Simpson clonality was computed per sample as the square root of Simpson's diversity index over productive rearrangements. TCRdb took over this immuneACCESS table, retaining in-frame rearrangements with V and J assigned. Such tables are incomplete; in checked studies, under half of the missing clones stem from an unresolved V gene, and the remainder is unexplained. The DNA was the basis for D and trimming; V, J and clone size are from that table. In all, the sample holds some 200,000 clones, and about 89% of those were seen once. The ten most abundant clones make up 4% to 5.5% of the sample.

This TCR came from a woman between 35 and 50 years old with acute or convalescent COVID-19. The sequencing input was peripheral blood.

Here the CDR3 is given as CASSPVGAGNTDTQYF. The bases read TGTGCCAGCAGCCCCGTTGGAGCGGGGAACACAGATACGCAGTATTTT. The V gene is TRBV11-2 and the J gene is TRBJ2-3; 7 central bases correspond to TRBD2. Based on the germline V gene, the CDR1 and CDR2 sequences are SGHAT and FQNNGV. The V end gives up 5 bases and the J end 2 bases, leaving 10 bases in the junction not matched to a gene. Reading from cysteine to phenylalanine, the CDR3 counts 16 amino acids. CDR3 DNA only is kept here, 48 bases in frame from base 1.